These T cell receptor beta chains were read from a single sample in a study of identical twins. TCRdb redid the calling of the 5' RACE reads with MiXCR, one entry per CDR3 protein. The repertoire holds roughly 1.6 million distinct CDR3 sequences, with 25% to 35% as singletons. Input material: cord blood. The receptors originated from a newborn girl in good health. Both conserved end residues are part of each CDR3. The order of the fields is J gene, D gene, CDR3 length, clone size, V gene, CDR3 DNA, CDR3 protein. The D gene is left open where the match is weak. Clone sizes are given selectively: once, few, many, or a class where the clone is expanded.

TRBJ2-7	TRBD1	13	many	TRBV28	TGTGCCAGCAGTCGAGGACAGGACTACGAGCAGTACTTC	CASSRGQDYEQYF
TRBJ2-4	TRBD1	17	NA	TRBV7-8	TGTGCCAGCAGCTTTTCTGGGACAGGGGACGCCAAAAACATTCAGTACTTC	CASSFSGTGDAKNIQYF
TRBJ1-1	NA	14	few	TRBV29-1	TGCAGCCTCCGTGATTCGGGGGCCAGCACTGAAGCTTTCTTT	CSLRDSGASTEAFF
TRBJ1-5	NA	12	NA	TRBV6-5	TGTGCCAGCACTCCCCACAATCAGCCCCAGCATTTT	CASTPHNQPQHF
TRBJ2-5	TRBD2	15	NA	TRBV12-3/TRBV12-4	TGTGCCAGCAGCTTTGGACTAGCGGGGGACGAGACCCAGTACTTC	CASSFGLAGDETQYF
TRBJ2-6	NA	16	few	TRBV5-1	TGCGCCAGCAGCGGATACCGGGACTTTGGGGCCAACGTCCTGACTTTC	CASSGYRDFGANVLTF
TRBJ2-7	TRBD2	15	NA	TRBV7-2	TGTGCCAGCAGCGGAAGGACTAGCGGGAGTGGCGAGCAGTACTTC	CASSGRTSGSGEQYF
TRBJ2-2	NA	16	once	TRBV5-6	TGTGCCAGCACCTACCTGGTCAGACGGTACACCGGGGAGCTGTTTTTT	CASTYLVRRYTGELFF
TRBJ1-2	TRBD1	15	once	TRBV20-1	TGCAGTGCTAGAGATAACAGACAGGGGAGGTATGGCTACACCTTC	CSARDNRQGRYGYTF
TRBJ2-2	NA	11	few	TRBV29-1	TGCAGCGTTCGGCAGGGAGGGGAGCTGTTTTTT	CSVRQGGELFF
TRBJ1-2	NA	15	few	TRBV7-9	TGTGCCAGCAGCTTAGCGGGGAGGGGCGCGAATGGCTACACCTTC	CASSLAGRGANGYTF
TRBJ2-4	NA	18	few	TRBV10-3	TGTGCCATCAGTGAGTCGATAGGAACAGGTTTAGCCAAAAACATTCAGTACTTC	CAISESIGTGLAKNIQYF
TRBJ2-3	NA	15	many	TRBV4-2	TGTGCCAGCAGCCAAGCATCCGGATTCACAGATACGCAGTATTTT	CASSQASGFTDTQYF
TRBJ1-6	NA	15	NA	TRBV5-1	TGCGCCAGCAGCTTTACGCAGGGGTATAATTCACCCCTCCACTTT	CASSFTQGYNSPLHF
TRBJ1-4	NA	11	NA	TRBV20-1	TGCAGTGCGAGACAGTTCGAAAAACTGTTTTTT	CSARQFEKLFF
TRBJ2-6	NA	14	NA	TRBV21-1	TGTGCCAGCAGCAAAGGGGCTGGGGCCAACGTCCTGACTTTC	CASSKGAGANVLTF
TRBJ2-7	TRBD1	14	NA	TRBV2	TGTGCCAGCACTTGGGGACAGGGGACCTACGAGCAGTACTTC	CASTWGQGTYEQYF
TRBJ1-1	NA	13	NA	TRBV6-5	TGTGCCAGCATTACAACGGGGCACACTGAAGCTTTCTTT	CASITTGHTEAFF
TRBJ1-1	TRBD1	15	many	TRBV12-3/TRBV12-4	TGTGCCAGCAGTTTATTGGGACAGATGAACACTGAAGCTTTCTTT	CASSLLGQMNTEAFF
TRBJ1-1	NA	13	NA	TRBV12-3/TRBV12-4	TGTGCCAGCTCCGCCCCTGGACTCCGAGGGGCTTTCTTT	CASSAPGLRGAFF
TRBJ2-4	NA	15	few	TRBV20-1	TGCAGTGCTTCGTCTGACGTCGGGGTTAGGTACATTCAGTACTTC	CSASSDVGVRYIQYF
TRBJ2-3	TRBD2	18	NA	TRBV24-1	TGTGCCACCAGTGACTGGGGGACTAGCAGATATGGCACAGATACGCAGTATTTT	CATSDWGTSRYGTDTQYF
TRBJ2-7	TRBD1	17	few	TRBV3-1	TGTGCCAGCAGCCAAGAGAAGGTTACAGGGGCGTCCTACGAGCAGTACTTC	CASSQEKVTGASYEQYF
TRBJ1-1	TRBD1	14	NA	TRBV27	TGTGCCAGCACCCCGACAGGGAATGACCCTGAAGCTTTCTTT	CASTPTGNDPEAFF
TRBJ1-4	NA	14	NA	TRBV6-5	TGTGCCAGCAGTTACCGGGCAGGGTCTGAAAAACTGTTTTTT	CASSYRAGSEKLFF
TRBJ2-5	NA	14	NA	TRBV15	TGTGCCACCAGCAGAGCAGACCCATACAATGAGCAGTACTTC	CATSRADPYNEQYF
TRBJ2-1	NA	14	NA	TRBV11-2	TGTGCCAGCAGCTTATTCCACGGGAACAATGAGCAGTTCTTC	CASSLFHGNNEQFF
TRBJ1-1	TRBD1	17	NA	TRBV4-1	TGCGCCAGCAGCCAAGCCAGGACAGGGGGGTTGAACACTGAAGCTTTCTTT	CASSQARTGGLNTEAFF
TRBJ2-3	NA	15	NA	TRBV7-2	TGTGCCAGCAGCTCGGACTCAAGGGGTCCAGATACGCAGTATTTT	CASSSDSRGPDTQYF
TRBJ2-7	NA	13	once	TRBV10-3	TGTGCCATCAGTGTGGCCGTCTCCTACGAGCAGTACTTC	CAISVAVSYEQYF
TRBJ2-5	NA	11	once	TRBV20-1	TGCAGCTGGCGGGGTTCGGAGACCCAGTACTTC	CSWRGSETQYF
TRBJ2-1	TRBD1	15	NA	TRBV2	TGTGCCAGCAGTGAAAACAGGGGGGAGTACAATGAGCAGTTCTTC	CASSENRGEYNEQFF
TRBJ2-1	TRBD2	17	NA	TRBV9	TGTGCCGGCAGCGTCTGGGGGGGACTAGCGGGGTACAATGAGCAGTTCTTC	CAGSVWGGLAGYNEQFF
TRBJ2-1	TRBD2	15	many	TRBV10-2	TGCGCCAGCAGTTTGACTAGCATAGGTCACAATGAGCAGTTCTTC	CASSLTSIGHNEQFF
TRBJ2-3	NA	14	NA	TRBV13	TGTGCCAGCAGCTTAGTCCTGGGGGCAGATACGCAGTATTTT	CASSLVLGADTQYF
TRBJ2-5	NA	13	NA	TRBV20-1	TGCAGTGCATCCAGGTCTATGGGAGAGACCCAGTACTTC	CSASRSMGETQYF
TRBJ2-7	TRBD1	15	NA	TRBV11-2	TGTGCCAGCAGCTTTACCGGGACAGGAGCCTACGAGCAGTACTTC	CASSFTGTGAYEQYF
TRBJ2-1	NA	11	NA	TRBV20-1	TGCAGTGCTATAAGGGCCGATGAGCAGTTCTTC	CSAIRADEQFF
TRBJ2-1	TRBD2	16	few	TRBV12-5	TGTGCTAGTGCCTCCCAACTGGCGGGAGCCCGCAATGAGCAGTTCTTC	CASASQLAGARNEQFF
TRBJ1-1	TRBD1	14	NA	TRBV25-1	TGTGCCAGCATATCGGACAGGCCTAACACTGAAGCTTTCTTT	CASISDRPNTEAFF
TRBJ2-2	TRBD1	16	NA	TRBV3-1	TGTGCCAGCAGCCAAGGACGGACAGGGGGCGGCGGGGAGCTGTTTTTT	CASSQGRTGGGGELFF
TRBJ1-5	NA	15	NA	TRBV10-3	TGTGCCATCAGTGGTGGGTGGTCAAGCAATCAGCCCCAGCATTTT	CAISGGWSSNQPQHF
TRBJ2-1	NA	13	NA	TRBV10-3	TGTGCCATTAGAACCCCTAAGGTCAATGAGCAGTTCTTC	CAIRTPKVNEQFF
TRBJ1-5	TRBD1	14	few	TRBV2	TGTGCCAGCGGTCTACAGGGACAGCGTCAGCCCCAGCATTTT	CASGLQGQRQPQHF
TRBJ2-1	NA	13	few	TRBV24-1	TGTGCCACCCGGGACTTAAATCACAATGAGCAGTTCTTC	CATRDLNHNEQFF
TRBJ1-2	NA	13	few	TRBV6-5	TGTGCCAGCAGCCCGAGTCCGTTGAGAAGCTACACCTTC	CASSPSPLRSYTF
TRBJ2-2	NA	16	NA	TRBV5-1	TGCGCCAGGTCTTCACGCTGCGGGAAGGAGGCCGGGGAGCTGTTTTTT	CARSSRCGKEAGELFF
TRBJ2-7	NA	15	NA	TRBV7-2	TGTGCCAGCAGCTTAGAAGCAAACACGATCTACGAGCAGTACTTC	CASSLEANTIYEQYF
TRBJ1-5	TRBD1	14	few	TRBV27	TGTGCCAGCAGTTTATCCAGGGGGAAACAGCCCCAGCATTTT	CASSLSRGKQPQHF
TRBJ2-1	NA	16	NA	TRBV12-5	TGTGCTAGTGGTTTGGCTGGCAGGGGAGCCTACAATGAGCAGTTCTTC	CASGLAGRGAYNEQFF